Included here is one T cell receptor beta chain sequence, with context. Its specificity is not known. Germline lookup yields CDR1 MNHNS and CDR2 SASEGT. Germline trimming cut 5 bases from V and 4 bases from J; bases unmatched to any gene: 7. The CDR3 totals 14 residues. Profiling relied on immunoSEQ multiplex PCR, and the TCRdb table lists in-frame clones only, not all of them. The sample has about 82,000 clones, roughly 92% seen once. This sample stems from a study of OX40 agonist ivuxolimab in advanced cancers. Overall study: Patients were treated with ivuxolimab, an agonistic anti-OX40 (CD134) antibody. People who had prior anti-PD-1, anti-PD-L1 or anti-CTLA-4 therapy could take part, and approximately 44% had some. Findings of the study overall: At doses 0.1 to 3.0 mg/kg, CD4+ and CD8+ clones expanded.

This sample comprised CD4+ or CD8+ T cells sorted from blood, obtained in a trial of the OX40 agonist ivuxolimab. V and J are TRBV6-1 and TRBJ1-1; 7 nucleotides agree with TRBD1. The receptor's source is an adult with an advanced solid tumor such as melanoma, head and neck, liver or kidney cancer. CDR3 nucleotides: TGTGCCAGCAGTTCAACAGGGGCCAGCACTGAAGCTTTCTTT. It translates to CASSSTGASTEAFF.